This TCR beta chain was observed in a study of blood T cells in healthy people across ages (dated by TCRdb to the mid-2010s). Concerning the study at large: Template switching captured roughly one uniquely barcoded TCR beta cDNA molecule per two T cells in model experiments. Age-related changes in TCR beta repertoire diversity were measured in the study by deep sequencing normalized with unique cDNA molecular identifiers. The donors were divided into four age groups: young (average approximately 15 years), middle-aged (roughly 42), aged (about 56) and long-lived (around 87). To avoid experimental bias, donors of different ages were randomly spread across the sequencing lanes. Two additional independent replicas of 1 million unique cDNA reads from the same blood draw were analyzed for two donors (one aged 18 to 30 and one aged 80 or older). Study-wide conclusions, independent of this receptor: Compared with the aged group, the long-lived group had more naive CD4+ T cells, fewer expanded clones and increased TCR diversity, a pattern suggesting age selection. A strong correlation was found between observed TCR beta diversity and the percentage of naive T cells measured by flow cytometry. Estimates of total diversity based on one million sequenced T cells were regarded as lower bounds and as underestimates. As age increased, observed TCR beta diversity per million T cells dropped in a roughly linear way, and a significant reduction was already evident by age about 40. Donor CMV infection status was unknown, potentially confounding age-related changes in expanded clonotypes. Conclusive comparison of naive and antigen-experienced compartments was prevented by the profiling of bulk unsorted PBMCs.

Donors were 39 systemically healthy Caucasian individuals from Russia aged roughly 6 to 100 years. Approximately 9.3 milliliters of peripheral blood were drawn from each donor into EDTA-treated Vacutainer tubes. Ficoll-Paque density-gradient centrifugation was used to isolate PBMCs, with at least 6.5 million per sample. Trizol reagent was used to extract total RNA from PBMCs, with at least 5 micrograms per sample. Naive CD45RAhigh/CD27high T cell percentages were measured by flow cytometry on a PBMC aliquot from every donor. As concerns this clonotype: Its recognized antigen is unknown. Per-base quality was not reported, and no clone a single base away is much larger than it.

Trimming costs V 6 bases and J 6 bases, and their ends lie 17 bases apart. The germline V gene (reference sequence) yields LNHDA for CDR1 and SQIVND for CDR2. The CDR3 has 14 amino acids, counting the end cysteine and phenylalanine. Just the 42-base CDR3 DNA is kept, in frame starting at base 1. Libraries were built with 5' RACE. Sequencing instrument: Illumina HiSeq 2500. A second PCR of roughly 6 to 11 cycles was run with a J-beta primer mix and a sample-barcoded 5' primer. A template-switch 5' adaptor carrying 12 random nucleotides introduced a unique molecular identifier onto each TCR beta cDNA molecule. At least 3 million CDR3-containing paired-end reads were obtained from each sample. All of the RNA was converted into first-strand cDNA using the Mint cDNA synthesis kit, with a TRBC-specific oligonucleotide serving as the primer. Following uracil-DNA glycosylase treatment, a first 18-cycle PCR with universal primers M1SS and BC2_uni_R was performed on all cDNA. The published analysis was carried out like this. For normalization, 1 million high-quality reads were randomly selected from each sample, with every read carrying a distinct molecular identifier. Instead of being binned into consensus sequences, reads with shared molecular identifiers were discarded. MiTCR, with a Q25 quality threshold and the strictest error-elimination algorithm, was used for CDR3 identification, clonotype clustering and error correction. A nonparametric unseen species model using Euler transformation provided a lower-bound estimate of total TCR beta diversity. TCRdb reran the public reads through fastp at Q25 and MiXCR, keeping productive beta chains. Every CDR3 protein is listed once, alongside the most common genes and DNA of its rows. TCRdb, not the original authors, processed these V and J calls. This sample has hundreds of thousands of distinct CDR3 sequences in its table, and 58% of those were observed once. Over 20% of the sample belongs to the ten largest clones.

This clonotype was obtained from a man aged 25-45 years in good health. The chain was built from TRBV19 and TRBJ1-2, with TRBD1 perhaps the D gene, on 5 matching bases. Specimen: blood. CDR3 region: CASSMGEGANGYTF. The bases read TGTGCCAGTAGCATGGGCGAAGGGGCGAATGGCTACACCTTC.